One and the same sample provided the 12 T cell receptor beta chains below, sequenced in a study of cytomegalovirus exposure and HLA in healthy donors. PCR involved 60 Vbeta and 13 Jbeta primers. Generated by immunoSEQ multiplex PCR, the TCRdb table keeps only in-frame clones and is missing some. The sample yields about 120,000 clones, approximately 72% seen once. Sequenced sample: PBMCs. All receptors derive from a man between 60 and 75 years old in good health and CMV-seropositive.

The chain joins TRBV21-1 to TRBJ2-7; the table's D call, TRBD1, has no DNA check behind it. TRBV21-1 is a listed pseudogene. The CDR3 covers 18 residues. The CDR3 sequence: CASSPGSLGGQGAYEQYF. The CDR3 nucleotides are TGTGCCAGCAGCCCCGGTTCGTTGGGGGGACAGGGGGCCTACGAGCAGTACTTC.

CDR3 residues: CRVTQTEAFF. The DNA for the CDR3 is TGCAGGGTTACCCAGACTGAAGCTTTCTTT. V gene TRBV20-1 combines with J gene TRBJ1-1, with D unresolved. The CDR3 length is 10 residues. CDR1 is DFQATT and CDR2 is SNEGSKA in the germline V gene (reference sequence).

The chain recombines TRBV5-6 with TRBJ1-1, with a tentative D call TRBD1 (5 bases). The CDR3 contains 16 residues. Germline V gives CDR1 SGHDT, CDR2 YYEEEE. V was shortened by 5 bases and J by 3 bases, with 20 bases between the two germline ends. DNA of the CDR3: TGTGCCAGCAGGTGGGGAGGGGCCAACTTAGACACTGAAGCTTTCTTT. Amino acids: CASRWGGANLDTEAFF.

The chain recombines TRBV7-3 with TRBJ2-3, with 8 positions matching TRBD2. Trimming at V came to 5 bases and at J to 3 bases, leaving 4 bases not matched to a gene. Looked up from germline, CDR1 is SGHTA and CDR2 is FQGTGA. This CDR3 is 14 amino acids long. The CDR3 spells CASSPGGRTDTQYF. Written as DNA, the CDR3 is TGTGCCAGCAGCCCGGGGGGGCGGACAGATACGCAGTATTTT.

CDR3 DNA: TGTGCCAGCAGCTCCGGGACAGACACCGAACAATTTCAGCCCCAGCATTTT. Protein product: CASSSGTDTEQFQPQHF. This rearrangement joins TRBV7-9 to TRBJ1-5, with 7 bases matching TRBD1. CDR3 length equals 17 residues. V lost 4 bases and J lost 6; bases outside the gene matches: 15. Germline CDR1 and CDR2: SEHNR and FQNEAQ (reference sequence).

The chain links TRBV10-3 to TRBJ1-1, with 9 positions matching TRBD1. Unmatched junction bases numbered 6, after V lost 4 bases and J lost 3 bases. The CDR3 length is 15 residues. Germline CDR1 and CDR2: ENHRY and SYGVKD. CDR3 in DNA: TGTGCCATCAGTGGGCCCGACAGGGGGGACACTGAAGCTTTCTTT. It yields the protein CAISGPDRGDTEAFF.

This clone appeared a few times. The chain has TRBV14 and TRBJ2-7; perhaps TRBD2 as D (5 bases). Germline CDR1 and CDR2: SGHDN and FVKESK. Trimming cost V 0 bases and J 7 bases, with 10 bases left between them. This CDR3 contains 13 residues. CDR3 sequence (DNA): TGTGCCAGCAGCCAAGATGAGGGAGTGGAGCAGTACTTC. Translation gives CASSQDEGVEQYF.

This clone was observed a handful of times. The rearrangement uses TRBV2 and TRBJ1-4; D gene unclear. Germline V gene sequence: CDR1 SNHLY, CDR2 FYNNEI. The CDR3 has 13 residues. The V gene lost 10 bases and the J gene lost 5 bases, with 14 bases spanning the gap. The CDR3 nucleotides read TGTGCCACCGGGGTGACAAGAAATGAAAAACTGTTTTTT. Its translation: CATGVTRNEKLFF.

This sequence joins TRBV6-6 and TRBJ2-1; D not resolved. This CDR3 spans 15 amino acids. CDR1 is MNHNY and CDR2 is SVGAGI in the germline V gene (reference sequence). Trimming took off 11 bases at V and 0 bases at J, with 17 bases between the two ends. The CDR3 DNA reads TGTGCCTCCTTTATGGGTAGGAGCTCCTACAATGAGCAGTTCTTC. As protein: CASFMGRSSYNEQFF.

The genes are TRBV23-1 and TRBJ1-5; D is possibly TRBD1 (5 bases). TRBV23-1 counts as an open reading frame of uncertain function. The CDR3 has 17 residues. Trimming took 4 bases from V and 6 from J, leaving 22 bases between them. The CDR3 nucleotides read TGCGCCAGCAGTCTGGGGGTGGGAGGGGAGCGGAGTCAGCCCCAGCATTTT. As protein: CASSLGVGGERSQPQHF.

The genes are TRBV9 and TRBJ1-1; TRBD1 matches at 9 bases. Germline CDR1 and CDR2: SGDLS and YYNGEE. The CDR3 sequence is 15 residues long. Unmatched junction bases numbered 2, after V lost 2 bases and J lost 0 bases. As DNA, the CDR3 is TGTGCCAGCAGCGTGAGGACAGGGGTGAACACTGAAGCTTTCTTT. Translated, it gives CASSVRTGVNTEAFF.

The rearrangement links TRBV28 to TRBJ1-1; weak D call: TRBD1 (6 bases). Trimming removed 11 bases at V and 3 bases at J, with 19 bases between. CDR3 length: 14 amino acids. CDR1 is MDHEN and CDR2 is SYDVKM in the germline V gene. For the CDR3, the DNA is TGTGCCGCCTCCTTTGGGGGGGCCCACACTGAAGCTTTCTTT. This encodes CAASFGGAHTEAFF.